The 14 T cell receptor beta chains listed next were all sequenced from one sample in a study of regulatory T cells in long-lasting Graves disease. As for time point: newly diagnosed GD, antithyroid drugs for less than 3 months. Isolated PBMC RNA provided the starting material for the TCR library. In building TCR beta libraries, iRepertoire HTBI primers were used together with Arm-PCR of CDR3 regions. TCRdb analysed the multiplex PCR reads with MiXCR anew, one entry per CDR3 protein. There are roughly 520,000 distinct CDR3 sequences in the sample; about 12% occur only once, and 7.5% to 9% lies in the top ten. This sample also belongs to another study, concerning T cells in Graves' hyperthyroidism and ophthalmopathy.

Sequenced material: peripheral blood mononuclear cells (PBMCs), taken at new diagnosis, from a patient treated with antithyroid drugs. The receptor set was obtained from a woman aged 25 to 39 with Graves disease.

This clonotype appeared many times. The V gene is TRBV2, the J gene TRBJ2-1; 11 bases agree with TRBD1. Losses at the gene ends were 6 bases for V and 9 bases for J; bases not matched to a gene: 7. Looked up from germline, CDR1 is SNHLY and CDR2 is FYNNEI. The CDR3 spans 14 residues. CDR3 loop: CASRRDRGFGEQFF. The CDR3 bases are TGTGCCAGCAGGAGGGACAGGGGGTTCGGTGAGCAGTTCTTC.

DNA of the CDR3: TGTGCCTGGAGATCAATCCGAGGGGGAGTATTCTATGGCTACACCTTC. It specifies CAWRSIRGGVFYGYTF. This rearrangement joins TRBV30 to TRBJ1-2; TRBD1 might be the D (6 bases). Trimming cost V 3 bases and J 4 bases, with 21 bases left between them. The CDR3 runs to 16 residues. The germline gives CDR1 GTSNPN, CDR2 SVGIG (reference sequence).

As regards this clonotype: This may stem from a read error, because a much larger clone lies one nucleotide away. The CDR3 region has the DNA TGTGCCAGCAGCCAAGAGCTCGGGAAGCAGTTCTTC. Its translation is CASSQELGKQFF. The V gene is TRBV3-1, the J gene TRBJ2-1; tentative D call: TRBD2 (5 bases). V dropped 0 bases and J dropped 11 bases, with 8 bases sitting between them. The CDR3 runs 12 residues. The germline gives CDR1 LGHDT, CDR2 YNNKEL (reference sequence).

On this clonotype: One junction end disagrees with the germline gene, perhaps due to a read error. This CDR3 is CASRLGGTQYF. For the CDR3, the DNA is TGTGCCAGCAGGTTAGGGGGTACGCAGTATTTT. The V call is TRBV7-2, the J call TRBJ2-3; tentative D call: TRBD1 (6 bases). The CDR3 loop spans 11 amino acids. Germline V CDR1 and CDR2: SGHTA, FQGNSA.

V gene TRBV13 combines with J gene TRBJ2-2; 8 bases agree with TRBD1. The junction had 7 bases not matched to a gene; V was cut back by 4 bases and J by 6 bases. The length of the CDR3 is 15 residues. Germline loops: CDR1 PRHDT, CDR2 FYEKMQ (reference sequence). The CDR3 loop reads CASSSPSTGAGELFF. The DNA of the CDR3 is TGTGCCAGCAGCTCCCCCTCGACAGGGGCCGGGGAGCTGTTTTTT.

In this sample, this clonotype turned up a few times. The V gene is TRBV10-2, the J gene TRBJ2-1, with 14 positions matching TRBD2. From germline, CDR1 is WSHSY and CDR2 SAAADI. CDR3 length equals 13 residues. The V gene end was trimmed by 10 bases and the J gene end by 8 bases; junction bases not matched to a gene: 4. The CDR3 DNA reads TGCGCCACGGGACTAGCGGGAGTGGATGAGCAGTTCTTC. Its protein product is CATGLAGVDEQFF.

CDR3 sequence (DNA): TGTGCTGTAGGGAGCCCCTACAATGAGCAGTTCTTC. Its translation is CAVGSPYNEQFF. The chain combines TRBV6-1 with TRBJ2-1, with D maybe TRBD2 (5 bases). Germline V gene data show CDR1 as MNHNS and CDR2 as SASEGT. The CDR3 is 12 residues long.

On this clonotype: A much bigger clone sits one base away, suggesting this may be a read error. V usage is TRBV28 and J usage is TRBJ1-6; no clear D. Between the trimmed V and J ends, which lost 5 bases and 6 bases, there was a span of 8 bases. The CDR3 sequence is 13 residues long. Germline lookup yields CDR1 MDHEN and CDR2 SYDVKM. The CDR3: CASSDAINSPLHF. CDR3 nucleotides: TGTGCCAGCAGTGATGCTATTAATTCACCCCTCCACTTT.

This clonotype has ten or more counts. This chain uses TRBV12-3 or TRBV12-4 with TRBJ2-5; the D is unclear. V lost 4 bases, J lost 5 bases, and 17 bases lay in between. This CDR3 region has 15 residues. The CDR3 sequence: CASSSIEARGETQYF. In nucleotides, the CDR3 is TGTGCCAGCAGTTCCATCGAGGCCCGTGGTGAGACCCAGTACTTC.

This clonotype was detected a few times. The genes are TRBV27 and TRBJ2-2; D ambiguous. The CDR3 spans 15 residues. V was pared by 1 base and J by 5 bases, with 11 bases between. The germline gives CDR1 MNHEY, CDR2 SMNVEV (reference sequence). The CDR3 here is CASSLLGSGTGELFF. The DNA of the CDR3 is TGTGCCAGCAGTTTATTGGGGTCTGGTACCGGGGAGCTGTTTTTT.

In its sample, this clonotype was seen many times. The chain recombines TRBV27 with TRBJ2-1; TRBD2 matches at 9 bases. With V trimmed by 4 bases and J by 2 bases, 3 bases remained unmatched. Germline values: CDR1 MNHEY, CDR2 SMNVEV (reference sequence). The CDR3 has 15 residues. The CDR3 region is CASSSSSGTYNEQFF. CDR3 nucleotide sequence: TGTGCCAGCAGTTCTTCTAGCGGGACCTACAATGAGCAGTTCTTC.

This clonotype was seen a handful of times. V usage is TRBV28 and J usage is TRBJ2-3; D remains unclear. This CDR3 spans 14 amino acids. V was cut by 2 bases and J by 4 bases, with 10 bases left in between. Per germline, CDR1 MDHEN and CDR2 SYDVKM. The CDR3 DNA follows: TGTGCCAGCAGTTTAAAATCTCCTTCAGATACGCAGTATTTT. This sequence encodes CASSLKSPSDTQYF. Drawing the rest from reference TRBV28 and TRBJ2-3, the complete variable domain is DVKVTQSSRYLVKRTGEKVFLECVQDMDHENMFWYRQDPGLGLRLIYFSYDVKMKEKGDIPEGYSVSREKKERFSLILESASTNQTSMYLCASSLKSPSDTQYFGPGTRLTVL.

This clonotype was recorded many times. The genes are TRBV6-5 and TRBJ1-1; D is ambiguous. Looked up from germline, CDR1 is MNHEY and CDR2 is SVGAGI. The CDR3 is 14 amino acids. Trimming removed 2 bases from V and 0 bases from J, with 7 bases in between. CDR3 sequence (DNA): TGTGCCAGCAGTTACGCTACAGTGAACACTGAAGCTTTCTTT. It specifies CASSYATVNTEAFF.

This clonotype was observed a handful of times. The chain combines TRBV12-3 or TRBV12-4 with TRBJ2-2; TRBD2 agrees at 9 bases. The CDR3 runs to 19 residues. V trimming: 6 bases; J trimming: 0 bases; junction bases outside the gene matches: 14. Written as DNA, the CDR3 is TGTGCCAGCAGATCTCCTGGGACTAGCAGGAGGACGAACACCGGGGAGCTGTTTTTT. Translated: CASRSPGTSRRTNTGELFF.